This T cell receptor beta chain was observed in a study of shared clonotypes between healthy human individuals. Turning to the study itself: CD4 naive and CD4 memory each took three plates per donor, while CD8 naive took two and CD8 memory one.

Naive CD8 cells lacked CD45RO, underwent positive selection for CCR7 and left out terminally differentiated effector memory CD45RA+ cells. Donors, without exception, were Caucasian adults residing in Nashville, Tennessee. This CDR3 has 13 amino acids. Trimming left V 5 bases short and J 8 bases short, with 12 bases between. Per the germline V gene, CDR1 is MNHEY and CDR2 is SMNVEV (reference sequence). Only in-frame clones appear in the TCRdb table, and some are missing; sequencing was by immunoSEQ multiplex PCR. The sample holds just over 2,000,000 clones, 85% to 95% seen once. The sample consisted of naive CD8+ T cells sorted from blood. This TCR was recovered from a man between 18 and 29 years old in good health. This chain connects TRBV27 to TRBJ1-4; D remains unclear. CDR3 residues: CASSPLQREKLFF. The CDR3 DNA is TGTGCCAGCAGTCCCCTTCAGAGGGAAAAACTGTTTTTT.